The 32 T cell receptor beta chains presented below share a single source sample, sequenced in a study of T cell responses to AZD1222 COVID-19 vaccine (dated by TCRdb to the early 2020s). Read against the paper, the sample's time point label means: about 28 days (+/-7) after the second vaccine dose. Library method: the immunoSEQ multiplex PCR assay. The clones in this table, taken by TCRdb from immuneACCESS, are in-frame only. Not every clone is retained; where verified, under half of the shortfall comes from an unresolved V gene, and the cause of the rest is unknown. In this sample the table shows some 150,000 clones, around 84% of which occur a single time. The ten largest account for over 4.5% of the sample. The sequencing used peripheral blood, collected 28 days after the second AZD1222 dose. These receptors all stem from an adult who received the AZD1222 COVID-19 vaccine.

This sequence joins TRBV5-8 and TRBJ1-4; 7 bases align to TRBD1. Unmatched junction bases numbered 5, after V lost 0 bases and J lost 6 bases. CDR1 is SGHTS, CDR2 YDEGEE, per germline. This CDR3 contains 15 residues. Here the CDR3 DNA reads TGTGCCAGCAGCTTGGGTAGGGGGCTGTATGAAAAACTGTTTTTT. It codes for CASSLGRGLYEKLFF.

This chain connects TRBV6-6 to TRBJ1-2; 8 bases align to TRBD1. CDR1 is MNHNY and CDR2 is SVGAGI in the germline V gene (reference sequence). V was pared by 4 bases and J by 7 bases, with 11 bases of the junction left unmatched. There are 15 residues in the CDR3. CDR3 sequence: CASSWEAGGAPGYTF. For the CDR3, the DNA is TGTGCCAGCAGTTGGGAAGCAGGGGGCGCCCCTGGCTACACCTTC.

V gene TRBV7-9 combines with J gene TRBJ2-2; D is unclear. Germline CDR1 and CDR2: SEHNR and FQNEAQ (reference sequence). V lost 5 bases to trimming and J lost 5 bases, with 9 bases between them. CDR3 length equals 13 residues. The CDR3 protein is CASSTRPTGELFF. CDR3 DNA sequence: TGTGCCAGCAGCACAAGACCGACCGGGGAGCTGTTTTTT. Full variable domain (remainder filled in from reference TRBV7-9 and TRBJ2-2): DTGVSQNPRHKITKRGQNVTFRCDPISEHNRLYWYRQTLGQGPEFLTYFQNEAQLEKSRLLSDRFSAERPKGSFSTLEIQRTEQGDSAMYLCASSTRPTGELFFGEGSRLTVL.

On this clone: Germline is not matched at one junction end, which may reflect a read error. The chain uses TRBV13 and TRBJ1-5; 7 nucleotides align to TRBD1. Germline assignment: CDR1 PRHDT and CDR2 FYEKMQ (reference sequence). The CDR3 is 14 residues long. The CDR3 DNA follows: TGTGCCAGCAGCGTAGGGACAGGCAATCAGCCCCAGCATTTT. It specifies CASSVGTGNQPQHF.

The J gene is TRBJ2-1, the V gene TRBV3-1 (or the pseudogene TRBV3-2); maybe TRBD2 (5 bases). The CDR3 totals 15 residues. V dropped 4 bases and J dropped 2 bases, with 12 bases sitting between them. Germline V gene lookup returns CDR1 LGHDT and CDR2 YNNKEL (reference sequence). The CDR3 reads CASSLQRAAYNEQFF. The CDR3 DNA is TGTGCCAGCAGCCTCCAGAGAGCGGCCTACAATGAGCAGTTCTTC.

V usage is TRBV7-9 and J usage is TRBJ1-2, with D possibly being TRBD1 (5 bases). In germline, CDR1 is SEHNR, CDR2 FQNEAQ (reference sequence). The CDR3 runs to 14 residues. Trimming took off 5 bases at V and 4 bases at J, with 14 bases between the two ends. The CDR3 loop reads CASSPGVMFYGYTF. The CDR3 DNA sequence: TGTGCCAGCAGCCCGGGGGTAATGTTCTATGGCTACACCTTC.

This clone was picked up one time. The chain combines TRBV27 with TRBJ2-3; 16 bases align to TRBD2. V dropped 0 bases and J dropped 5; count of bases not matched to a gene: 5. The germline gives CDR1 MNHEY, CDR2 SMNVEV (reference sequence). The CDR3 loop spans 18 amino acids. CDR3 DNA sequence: TGTGCCAGCAGTTTATCGCACGGGACTAGCGGGAGGGAAGATACGCAGTATTTT. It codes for CASSLSHGTSGREDTQYF.

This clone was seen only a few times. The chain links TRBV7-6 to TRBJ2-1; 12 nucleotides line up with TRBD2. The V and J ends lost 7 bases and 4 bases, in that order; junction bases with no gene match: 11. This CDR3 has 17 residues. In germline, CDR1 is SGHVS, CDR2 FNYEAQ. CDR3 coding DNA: TGTGCCAGCACAAATTTCGGACTAGCGGGACGGTACAATGAGCAGTTCTTC. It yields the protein CASTNFGLAGRYNEQFF.

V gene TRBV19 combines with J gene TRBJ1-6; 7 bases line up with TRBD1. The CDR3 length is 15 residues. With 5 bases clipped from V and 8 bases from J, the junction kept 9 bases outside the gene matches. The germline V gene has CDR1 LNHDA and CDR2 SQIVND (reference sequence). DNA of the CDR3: TGTGCCAGTAGTGAACGACAGGGCATGGATTCACCCCTCCACTTT. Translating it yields CASSERQGMDSPLHF.

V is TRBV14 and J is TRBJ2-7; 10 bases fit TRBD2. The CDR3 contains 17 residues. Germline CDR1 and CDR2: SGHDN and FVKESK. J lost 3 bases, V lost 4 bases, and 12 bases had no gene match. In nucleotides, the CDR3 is TGTGCCAGCAGCCCGAAACCGGGACTAGCGATCCGCTACGAGCAGTACTTC. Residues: CASSPKPGLAIRYEQYF.

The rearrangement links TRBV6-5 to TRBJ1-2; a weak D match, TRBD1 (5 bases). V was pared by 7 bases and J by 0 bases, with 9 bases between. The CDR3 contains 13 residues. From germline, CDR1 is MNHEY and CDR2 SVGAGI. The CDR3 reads CASIMGPNYGYTF. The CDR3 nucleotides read TGTGCCAGCATCATGGGACCTAACTATGGCTACACCTTC.

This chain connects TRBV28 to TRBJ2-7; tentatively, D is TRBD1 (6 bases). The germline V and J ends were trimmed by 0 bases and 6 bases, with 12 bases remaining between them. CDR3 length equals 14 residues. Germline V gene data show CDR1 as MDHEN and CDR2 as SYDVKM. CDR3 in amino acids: CASSLCLRGCEQYF. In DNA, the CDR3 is TGTGCCAGCAGTTTATGCCTCAGGGGATGCGAGCAGTACTTC.

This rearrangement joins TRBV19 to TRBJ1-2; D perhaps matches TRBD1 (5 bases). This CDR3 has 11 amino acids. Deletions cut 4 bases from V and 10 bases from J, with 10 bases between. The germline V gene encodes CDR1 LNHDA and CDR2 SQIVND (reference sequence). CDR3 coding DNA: TGTGCCAGTAGTAGGGGGGGGACCTACACCTTC. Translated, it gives CASSRGGTYTF. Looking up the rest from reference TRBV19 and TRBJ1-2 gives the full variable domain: DGGITQSPKYLFRKEGQNVTLSCEQNLNHDAMYWYRQDPGQGLRLIYYSQIVNDFQKGDIAEGYSVSREKKESFPLTVTSAQKNPTAFYLCASSRGGTYTFGSGTRLTVV.

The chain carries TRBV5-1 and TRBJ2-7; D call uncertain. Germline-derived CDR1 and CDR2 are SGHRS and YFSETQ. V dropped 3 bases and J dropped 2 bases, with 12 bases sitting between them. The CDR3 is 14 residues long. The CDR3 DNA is TGCGCCAGCAGCTCCCTGCCCGGAACCTACGAGCAGTACTTC. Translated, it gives CASSSLPGTYEQYF.

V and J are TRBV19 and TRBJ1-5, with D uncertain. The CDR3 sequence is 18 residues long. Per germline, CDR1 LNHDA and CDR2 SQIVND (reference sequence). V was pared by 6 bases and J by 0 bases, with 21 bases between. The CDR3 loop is CASRDDRRSIYSNQPQHF. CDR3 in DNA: TGTGCCAGTAGGGATGACCGAAGAAGCATTTATAGCAATCAGCCCCAGCATTTT.

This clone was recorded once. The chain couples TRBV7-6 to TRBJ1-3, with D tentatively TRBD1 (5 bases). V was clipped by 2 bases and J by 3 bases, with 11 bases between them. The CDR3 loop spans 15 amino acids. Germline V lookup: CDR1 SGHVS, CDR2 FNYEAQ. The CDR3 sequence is CASSLLGTGGNTIYF. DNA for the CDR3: TGTGCCAGCAGCTTACTCGGTACAGGTGGAAACACCATATATTTT.

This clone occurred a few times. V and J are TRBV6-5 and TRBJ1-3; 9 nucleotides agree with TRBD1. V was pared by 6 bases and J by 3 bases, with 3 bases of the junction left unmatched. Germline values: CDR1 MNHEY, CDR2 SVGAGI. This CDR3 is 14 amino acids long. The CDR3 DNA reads TGTGCCAGCAGCCGGACAGGGGATGGAAACACCATATATTTT. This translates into CASSRTGDGNTIYF.

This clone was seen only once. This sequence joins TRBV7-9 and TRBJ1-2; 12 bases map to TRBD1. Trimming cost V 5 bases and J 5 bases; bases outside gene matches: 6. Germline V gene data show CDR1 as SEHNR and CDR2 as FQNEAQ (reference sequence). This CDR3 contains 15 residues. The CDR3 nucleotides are TGTGCCAGCAGCCCTCCGGGACAGGGGGCGTATGGCTACACCTTC. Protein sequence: CASSPPGQGAYGYTF.

CDR3 sequence: CASSLLVSYNEQFF. The CDR3 DNA reads as TGTGCCAGCAGCTTACTGGTTTCCTACAATGAGCAGTTCTTC. The chain combines TRBV11-1 with TRBJ2-1; D gene unclear. V dropped 2 bases and J dropped 1 base, with 6 bases sitting between them. The CDR3 totals 14 residues. Per germline, CDR1 SGHAT and CDR2 FQDESV (reference sequence).

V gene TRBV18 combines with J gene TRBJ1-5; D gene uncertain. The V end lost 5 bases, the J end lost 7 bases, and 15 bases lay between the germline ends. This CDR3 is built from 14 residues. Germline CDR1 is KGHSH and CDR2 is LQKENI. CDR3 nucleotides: TGTGCCAGCTCATATAGGGATATCAACCAGCCCCAGCATTTT. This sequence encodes CASSYRDINQPQHF.

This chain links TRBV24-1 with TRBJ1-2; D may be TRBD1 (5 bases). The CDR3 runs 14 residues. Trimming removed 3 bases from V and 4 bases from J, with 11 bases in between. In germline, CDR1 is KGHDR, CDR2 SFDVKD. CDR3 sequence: CATSDRTGIYGYTF. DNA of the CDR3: TGTGCCACCAGTGATCGAACAGGAATCTATGGCTACACCTTC.

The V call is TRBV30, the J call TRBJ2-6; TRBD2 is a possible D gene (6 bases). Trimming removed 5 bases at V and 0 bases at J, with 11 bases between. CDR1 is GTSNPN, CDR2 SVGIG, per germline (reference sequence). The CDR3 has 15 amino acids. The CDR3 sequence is CAWGRGGSGANVLTF. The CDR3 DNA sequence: TGTGCCTGGGGTAGGGGAGGCTCTGGGGCCAACGTCCTGACTTTC. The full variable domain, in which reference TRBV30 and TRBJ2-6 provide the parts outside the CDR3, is SQTIHQWPATLVQPVGSPLSLECTVEGTSNPNLYWYRQAAGRGLQLLFYSVGIGQISSEVPQNLSASRPQDRQFILSSKKLLLSDSGFYLCAWGRGGSGANVLTFGAGSRLTVL.

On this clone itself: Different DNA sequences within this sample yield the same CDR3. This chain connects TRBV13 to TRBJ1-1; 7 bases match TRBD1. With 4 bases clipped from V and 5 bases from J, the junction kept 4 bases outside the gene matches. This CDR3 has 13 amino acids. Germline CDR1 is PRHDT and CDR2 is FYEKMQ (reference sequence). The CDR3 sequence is CASSSPGGTEAFF. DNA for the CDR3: TGTGCCAGCAGCTCTCCAGGGGGAACTGAAGCTTTCTTT.

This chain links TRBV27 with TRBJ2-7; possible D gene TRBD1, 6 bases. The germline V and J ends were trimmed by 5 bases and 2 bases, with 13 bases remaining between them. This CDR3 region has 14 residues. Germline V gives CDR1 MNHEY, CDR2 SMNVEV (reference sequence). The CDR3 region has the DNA TGTGCCAGCAGTCCCATCGACAGGCCCTACGAGCAGTACTTC. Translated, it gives CASSPIDRPYEQYF.

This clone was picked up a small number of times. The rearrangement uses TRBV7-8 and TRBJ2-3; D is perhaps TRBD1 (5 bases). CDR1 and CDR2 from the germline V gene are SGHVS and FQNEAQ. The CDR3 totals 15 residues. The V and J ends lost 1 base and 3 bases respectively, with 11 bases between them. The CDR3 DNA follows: TGTGCCAGCAGCTTAGTGGCAGGGATGACAGATACGCAGTATTTT. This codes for CASSLVAGMTDTQYF.

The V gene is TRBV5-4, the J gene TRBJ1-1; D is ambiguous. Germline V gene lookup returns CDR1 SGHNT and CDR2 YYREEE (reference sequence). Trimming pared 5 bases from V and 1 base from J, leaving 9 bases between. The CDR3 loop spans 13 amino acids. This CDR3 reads CASSPDGNTEAFF. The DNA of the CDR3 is TGTGCCAGCAGTCCGGACGGGAACACTGAAGCTTTCTTT. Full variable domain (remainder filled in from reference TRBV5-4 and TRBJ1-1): ETGVTQSPTHLIKTRGQQVTLRCSSQSGHNTVSWYQQALGQGPQFIFQYYREEENGRGNFPPRFSGLQFPNYSSELNVNALELDDSALYLCASSPDGNTEAFFGQGTRLTVV.

The CDR3 bases are TGTGCCAGCAGCCAAGGTGGGACCCCCGGCTCCGGGGAGCTGTTTTTT. The encoded protein is CASSQGGTPGSGELFF. This rearrangement joins TRBV4-2 to TRBJ2-2; D might be TRBD1 or TRBD2, each matching 5 bases. CDR1 and CDR2 from the germline V gene are LGHNA and YNFKEQ. Trimming pared 1 base from V and 6 bases from J, leaving 15 bases between. The CDR3 totals 16 residues.

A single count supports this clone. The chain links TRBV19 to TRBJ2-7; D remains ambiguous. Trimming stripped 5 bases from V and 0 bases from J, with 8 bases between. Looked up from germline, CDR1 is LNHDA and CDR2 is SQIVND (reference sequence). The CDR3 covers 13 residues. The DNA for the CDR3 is TGTGCCAGTAGTTCTGTTAGCTCCTACGAGCAGTACTTC. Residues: CASSSVSSYEQYF.

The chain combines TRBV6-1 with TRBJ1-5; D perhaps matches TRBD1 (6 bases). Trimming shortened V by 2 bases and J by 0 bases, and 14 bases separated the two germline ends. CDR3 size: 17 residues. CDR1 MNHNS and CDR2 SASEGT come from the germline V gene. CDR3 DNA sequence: TGTGCCAGCAGTGAACGGACAGACGACTATAGCAATCAGCCCCAGCATTTT. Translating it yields CASSERTDDYSNQPQHF.

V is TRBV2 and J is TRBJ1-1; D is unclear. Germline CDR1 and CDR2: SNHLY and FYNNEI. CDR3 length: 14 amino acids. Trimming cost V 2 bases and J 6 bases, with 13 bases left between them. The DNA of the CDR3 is TGTGCCAGCAGTGAAAGGAACGGGGTCGCTGAAGCTTTCTTT. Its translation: CASSERNGVAEAFF.

In DNA form, the CDR3 reads TGTGCCAGCAGCCAACGAAGCTCGGGGGATCAGCCCCAGCATTTT. The encoded protein is CASSQRSSGDQPQHF. The rearrangement links TRBV16 to TRBJ1-5; the D gene is possibly TRBD1 (5 bases). This CDR3 is 15 amino acids long. The germline V and J ends were trimmed by 2 bases and 5 bases, with 13 bases remaining between them. CDR1 KGHSY and CDR2 FQNENV come from the germline V gene. The entire variable domain, with the rest obtained from reference TRBV16 and TRBJ1-5, is as follows: GEEVAQTPKHLVRGEGQKAKLYCAPIKGHSYVFWYQQVLKNEFKFLISFQNENVFDETGMPKERFSAKCLPNSPCSLEIQATKLEDSAVYFCASSQRSSGDQPQHFGDGTRLSIL.

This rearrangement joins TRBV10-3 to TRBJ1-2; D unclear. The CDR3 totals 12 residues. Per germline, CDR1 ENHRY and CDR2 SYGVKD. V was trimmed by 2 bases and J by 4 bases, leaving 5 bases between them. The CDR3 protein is CAISEGIYGYTF. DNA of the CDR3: TGTGCCATCAGTGAGGGGATCTATGGCTACACCTTC.